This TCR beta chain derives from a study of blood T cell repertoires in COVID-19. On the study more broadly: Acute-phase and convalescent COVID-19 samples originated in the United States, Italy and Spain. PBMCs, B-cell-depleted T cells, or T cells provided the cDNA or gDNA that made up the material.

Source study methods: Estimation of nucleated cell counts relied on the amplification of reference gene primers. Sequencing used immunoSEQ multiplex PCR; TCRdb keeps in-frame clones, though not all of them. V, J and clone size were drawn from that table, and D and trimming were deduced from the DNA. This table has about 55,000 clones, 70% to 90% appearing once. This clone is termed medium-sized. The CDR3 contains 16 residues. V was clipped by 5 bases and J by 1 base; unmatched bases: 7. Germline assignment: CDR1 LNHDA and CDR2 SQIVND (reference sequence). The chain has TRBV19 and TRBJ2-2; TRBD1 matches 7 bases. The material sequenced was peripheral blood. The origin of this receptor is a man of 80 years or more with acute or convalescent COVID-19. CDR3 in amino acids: CASSPWTGQNTGELFF. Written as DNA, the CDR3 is TGTGCCAGTAGTCCCTGGACAGGTCAGAACACCGGGGAGCTGTTTTTT.